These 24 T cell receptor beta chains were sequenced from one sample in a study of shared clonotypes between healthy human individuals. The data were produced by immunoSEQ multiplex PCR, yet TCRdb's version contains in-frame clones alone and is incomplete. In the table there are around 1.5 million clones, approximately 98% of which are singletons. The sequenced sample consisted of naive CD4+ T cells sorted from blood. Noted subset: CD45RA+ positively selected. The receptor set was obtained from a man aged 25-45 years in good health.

As DNA, the CDR3 is TGTGCCAGCAGCTTAGCGGGAGGGCACGACGAGCAGTACTTC. Translated: CASSLAGGHDEQYF. J is TRBJ2-7 and V is TRBV7-2; the match to TRBD2 covers 7 bases. The germline gives CDR1 SGHTA, CDR2 FQGNSA. The CDR3 length is 14 residues. V shed 0 bases, J shed 5 bases, and the junction held 4 bases outside the gene matches.

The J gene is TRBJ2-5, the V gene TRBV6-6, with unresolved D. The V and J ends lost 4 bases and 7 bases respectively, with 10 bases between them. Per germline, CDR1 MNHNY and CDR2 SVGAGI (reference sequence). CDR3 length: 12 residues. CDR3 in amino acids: CASSFALGTQYF. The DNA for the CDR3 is TGTGCCAGCAGTTTCGCACTTGGGACCCAGTACTTC.

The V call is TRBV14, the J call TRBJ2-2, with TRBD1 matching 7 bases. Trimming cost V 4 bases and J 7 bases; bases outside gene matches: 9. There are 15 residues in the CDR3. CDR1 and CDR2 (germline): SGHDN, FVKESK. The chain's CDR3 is CASSPSTGTGGELFF. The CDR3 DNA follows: TGTGCCAGCAGCCCCTCGACAGGGACGGGCGGGGAGCTGTTTTTT. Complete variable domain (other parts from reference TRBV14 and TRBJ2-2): EAGVTQFPSHSVIEKGQTVTLRCDPISGHDNLYWYRRVMGKEIKFLLHFVKESKQDESGMPNNRFLAERTGGTYSTLKVQPAELEDSGVYFCASSPSTGTGGELFFGEGSRLTVL.

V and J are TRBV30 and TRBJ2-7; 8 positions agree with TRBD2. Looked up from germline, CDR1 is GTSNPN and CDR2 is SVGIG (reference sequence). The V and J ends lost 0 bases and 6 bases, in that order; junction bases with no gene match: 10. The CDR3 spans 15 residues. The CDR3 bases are TGTGCCTGGAGTGTATCCGGCTTTAGCGGGATCGAGCAGTACTTC. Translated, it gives CAWSVSGFSGIEQYF.

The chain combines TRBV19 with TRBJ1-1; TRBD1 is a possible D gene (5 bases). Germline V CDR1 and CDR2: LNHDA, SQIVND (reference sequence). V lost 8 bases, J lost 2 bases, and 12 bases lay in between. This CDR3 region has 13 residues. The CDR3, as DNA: TGTGCCAGTGCGGGACCCCCAAACACTGAAGCTTTCTTT. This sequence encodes CASAGPPNTEAFF.

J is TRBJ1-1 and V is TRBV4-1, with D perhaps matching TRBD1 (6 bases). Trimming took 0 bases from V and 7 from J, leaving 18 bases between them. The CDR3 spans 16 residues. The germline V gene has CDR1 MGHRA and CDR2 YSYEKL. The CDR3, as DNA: TGCGCCAGCAGCCAAGATCCACAGGGAAGATTAGGTGAAGCTTTCTTT. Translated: CASSQDPQGRLGEAFF.

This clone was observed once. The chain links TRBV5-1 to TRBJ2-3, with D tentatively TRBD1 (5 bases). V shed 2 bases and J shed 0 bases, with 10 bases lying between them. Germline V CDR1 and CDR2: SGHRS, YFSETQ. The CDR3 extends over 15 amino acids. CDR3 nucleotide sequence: TGCGCCAGCAGCTTCGACAGTGCTAGCACAGATACGCAGTATTTT. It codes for CASSFDSASTDTQYF.

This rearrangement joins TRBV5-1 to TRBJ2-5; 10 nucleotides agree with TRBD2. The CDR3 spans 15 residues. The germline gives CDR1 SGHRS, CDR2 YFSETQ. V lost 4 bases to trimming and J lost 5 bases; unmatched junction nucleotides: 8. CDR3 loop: CASSPGTSVTETQYF. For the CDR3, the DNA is TGCGCCAGCAGCCCCGGGACTAGCGTTACGGAGACCCAGTACTTC. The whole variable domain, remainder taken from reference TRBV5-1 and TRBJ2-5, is KAGVTQTPRYLIKTRGQQVTLSCSPISGHRSVSWYQQTPGQGLQFLFEYFSETQRNKGNFPGRFSGRQFSNSRSEMNVSTLELGDSALYLCASSPGTSVTETQYFGPGTRLLVL.

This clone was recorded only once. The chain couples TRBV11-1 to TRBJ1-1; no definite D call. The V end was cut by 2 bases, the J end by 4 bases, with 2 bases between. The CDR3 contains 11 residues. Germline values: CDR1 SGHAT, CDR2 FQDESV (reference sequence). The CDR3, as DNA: TGTGCCAGCAGCTTATCCACTGAAGCTTTCTTT. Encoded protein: CASSLSTEAFF.

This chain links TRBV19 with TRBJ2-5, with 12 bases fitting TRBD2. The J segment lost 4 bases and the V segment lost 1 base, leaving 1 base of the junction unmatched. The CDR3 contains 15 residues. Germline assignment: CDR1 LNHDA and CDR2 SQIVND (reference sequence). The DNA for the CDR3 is TGTGCCAGTAGTATAGGGGGACTAGCGGGAGAGACCCAGTACTTC. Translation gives CASSIGGLAGETQYF.

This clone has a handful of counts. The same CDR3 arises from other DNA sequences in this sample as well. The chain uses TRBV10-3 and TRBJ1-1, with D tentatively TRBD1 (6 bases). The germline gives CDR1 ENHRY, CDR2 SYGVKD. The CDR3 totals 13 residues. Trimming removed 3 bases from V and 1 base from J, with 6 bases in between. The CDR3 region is CAISEQGNTEAFF. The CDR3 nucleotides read TGTGCCATCAGTGAACAGGGGAACACTGAAGCTTTCTTT.

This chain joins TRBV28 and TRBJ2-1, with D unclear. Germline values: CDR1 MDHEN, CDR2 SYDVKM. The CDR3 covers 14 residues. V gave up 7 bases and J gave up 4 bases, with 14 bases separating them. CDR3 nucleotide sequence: TGTGCCAGCACCCCCGTTGGCCCTTACAATGAGCAGTTCTTC. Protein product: CASTPVGPYNEQFF.

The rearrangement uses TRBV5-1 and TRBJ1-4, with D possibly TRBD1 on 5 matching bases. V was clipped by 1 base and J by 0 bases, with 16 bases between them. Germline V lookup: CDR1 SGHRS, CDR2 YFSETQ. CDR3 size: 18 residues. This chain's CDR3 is CASSLTGQSLTTNEKLFF. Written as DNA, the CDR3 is TGCGCCAGCAGCTTGACAGGTCAAAGCCTCACAACTAATGAAAAACTGTTTTTT.

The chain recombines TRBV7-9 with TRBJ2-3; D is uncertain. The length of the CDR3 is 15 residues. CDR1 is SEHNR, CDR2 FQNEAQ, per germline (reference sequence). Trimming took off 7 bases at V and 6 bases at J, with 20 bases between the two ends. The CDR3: CASTPRAGPADTQYF. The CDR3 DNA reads TGTGCCAGCACCCCCCGGGCAGGCCCAGCCGATACGCAGTATTTT.

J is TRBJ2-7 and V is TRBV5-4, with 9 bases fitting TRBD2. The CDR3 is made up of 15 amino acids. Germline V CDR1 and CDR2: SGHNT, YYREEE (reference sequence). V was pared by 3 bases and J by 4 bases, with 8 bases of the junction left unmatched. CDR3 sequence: CASSSLAGTIYEQYF. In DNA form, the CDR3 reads TGTGCCAGCAGCTCGCTAGCGGGGACCATATACGAGCAGTACTTC.

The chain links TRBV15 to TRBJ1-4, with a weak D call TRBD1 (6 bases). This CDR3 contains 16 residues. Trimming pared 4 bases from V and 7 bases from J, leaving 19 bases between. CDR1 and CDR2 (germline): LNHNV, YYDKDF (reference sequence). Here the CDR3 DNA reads TGTGCCACCAGCACCCGCTCGACAGGCCCCGTTGAAAAACTGTTTTTT. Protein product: CATSTRSTGPVEKLFF.

CDR3 in amino acids: CASSVGERWDTIYF. CDR3 sequence (DNA): TGTGCCAGCAGCGTAGGTGAGCGATGGGACACCATATATTTT. This chain joins TRBV9 and TRBJ1-3, with D hard to call. V gave up 0 bases and J gave up 8 bases, with 12 bases separating them. This CDR3 is 14 amino acids long. Per germline, CDR1 SGDLS and CDR2 YYNGEE. Variable domain in full (rest from reference TRBV9 and TRBJ1-3): DSGVTQTPKHLITATGQRVTLRCSPRSGDLSVYWYQQSLDQGLQFLIQYYNGEERAKGNILERFSAQQFPDLHSELNLSSLELGDSALYFCASSVGERWDTIYFGEGSWLTVV.

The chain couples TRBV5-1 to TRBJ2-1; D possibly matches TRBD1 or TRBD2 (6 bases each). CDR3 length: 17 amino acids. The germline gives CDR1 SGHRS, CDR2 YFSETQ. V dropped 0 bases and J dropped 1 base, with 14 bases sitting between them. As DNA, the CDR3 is TGCGCCAGCAGCTTGGTTGGGGGGCCCGTGTCCTACAATGAGCAGTTCTTC. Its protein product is CASSLVGGPVSYNEQFF.

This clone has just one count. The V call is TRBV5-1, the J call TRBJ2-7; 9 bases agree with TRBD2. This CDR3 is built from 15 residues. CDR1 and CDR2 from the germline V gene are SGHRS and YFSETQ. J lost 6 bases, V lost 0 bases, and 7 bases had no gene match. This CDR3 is CASSLEPSGNSEQYF. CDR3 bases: TGCGCCAGCAGCTTGGAGCCTAGCGGGAACAGCGAGCAGTACTTC.

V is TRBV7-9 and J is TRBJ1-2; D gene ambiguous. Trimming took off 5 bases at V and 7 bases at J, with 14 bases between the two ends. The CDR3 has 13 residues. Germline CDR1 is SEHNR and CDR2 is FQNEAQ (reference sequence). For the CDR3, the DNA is TGTGCCAGCAGCGCTCCTTTCGTGGGTGGCTACACCTTC. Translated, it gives CASSAPFVGGYTF.

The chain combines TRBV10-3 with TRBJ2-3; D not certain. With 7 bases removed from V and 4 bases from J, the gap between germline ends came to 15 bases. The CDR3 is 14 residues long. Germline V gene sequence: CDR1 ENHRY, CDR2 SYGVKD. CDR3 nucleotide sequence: TGTGCCATCACGCCGAGACAATCGGCAGATACGCAGTATTTT. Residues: CAITPRQSADTQYF.

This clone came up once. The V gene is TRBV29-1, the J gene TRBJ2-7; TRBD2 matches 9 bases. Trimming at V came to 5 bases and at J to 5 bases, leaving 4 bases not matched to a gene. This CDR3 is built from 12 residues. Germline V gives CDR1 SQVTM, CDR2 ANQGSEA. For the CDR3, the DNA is TGCAGCGTTCTAGCGGGATCCCACGAGCAGTACTTC. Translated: CSVLAGSHEQYF.

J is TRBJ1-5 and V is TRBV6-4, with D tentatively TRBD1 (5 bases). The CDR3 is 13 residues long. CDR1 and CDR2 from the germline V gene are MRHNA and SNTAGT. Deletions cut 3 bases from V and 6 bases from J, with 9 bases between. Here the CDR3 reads CASSEQVAQPQHF. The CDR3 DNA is TGTGCCAGCAGTGAACAGGTCGCTCAGCCCCAGCATTTT.

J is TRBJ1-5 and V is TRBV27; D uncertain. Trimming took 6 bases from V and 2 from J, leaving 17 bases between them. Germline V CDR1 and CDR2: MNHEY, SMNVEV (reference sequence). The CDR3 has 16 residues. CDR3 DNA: TGTGCCAGCAGCCGGCAGCCGGGGAACGGCAATCAGCCCCAGCATTTT. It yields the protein CASSRQPGNGNQPQHF.